A selection of T cell receptor delta chains follows, all from one sample in a study of gamma-delta T cells after stem cell transplantation. TCRdb repeated clone calling on the RT-PCR reads with CATT. This table holds about 10,000 delta-chain clones, around two fifths found once. What was sequenced was gamma-delta T cells. These receptors all stem from a human donor. It is not recorded whose cells these are; they may come from a transplant donor. CDR3s include the opening cysteine and the closing phenylalanine or tryptophan. D genes are given only for firm matches. Clone size is stated in some rows and not others, as once, few, many or a class when expanded.

DNA	CDR3	V	D	J	size
TGTGCTATTGGGGGGGGCAAAGCACGGGGGGATCTGTACACCGATAAACTCATCTTT	CAIGGGKARGDLYTDKLIF	TRDV1	TRDD3	TRDJ1	.
TGTGCCTGTGACACCGTACTGGGGGACATCTCCTTGGACACCCGACAGATGTTTTTC	CACDTVLGDISLDTRQMFF	TRDV2	TRDD3	TRDJ3	once
TGTGCTCTTGGGGAACCATCCTTCCTACGCGGGGGGATATTTACACACCGGCCGAACCTGACCGATAAACTCATCTTT	CALGEPSFLRGGIFTHRPNLTDKLIF	TRDV1	.	TRDJ1	few
TGTGCTCTTGGGTTCTTGGAACGTACACGTTTCTGGGGGATCATCACCGATACTTTGACAGCACAACTCTTCTTT	CALGFLERTRFWGIITDTLTAQLFF	TRDV1	TRDD3	TRDJ2	.
TGTGCCTGTGACACGTGGGACTGGGGGCCCCCCTCATGGACAGCAAAGCTCTTCTTT	CACDTWDWGPPSWTAKLFF	TRDV2	TRDD3	TRDJ2	.
TGTGCTCTTGGGAACCCCCATTTTCTCGTACTGGGGGATTTCCGGGGCACCGATAAACTCATCTTT	CALGNPHFLVLGDFRGTDKLIF	TRDV1	TRDD3	TRDJ1	.
TGTGCCTGTGACATACGATTTCCTACGTGGAGGTACTGGGGGAGAGTTTACACCGATAAACTCATCTTT	CACDIRFPTWRYWGRVYTDKLIF	TRDV2	TRDD3	TRDJ1	.
TGTGCAGCAGGCTATCACGTCCAGTACTGGGGGATCTACACCGATAAACTCATCTTT	CAAGYHVQYWGIYTDKLIF	TRAV29/DV5	TRDD3	TRDJ1	.
TGTGCTCTTGGGGCCCTCGCCTTCCTACGTATCTGGGGGGTGACCGATAAACTCATCTTT	CALGALAFLRIWGVTDKLIF	TRDV1	TRDD2	TRDJ1	few
TGTGCTCTTGGGGAACTCAGGAGATGGCCTTGGCCTTCCCCTATACTGGGGGATAAAATAAGGGTGGCCGATAAACTCATCTTT	CALGELRRWPWPSPILGDKIRVADKLIF	TRDV1	TRDD3	TRDJ1	.
TGTGCTCTTGGGGAACTAGGGTCCCAATGGGGGATTCGTAAACCCACCGATAAACTCATCTTT	CALGELGSQWGIRKPTDKLIF	TRDV1	TRDD3	TRDJ1	.
TGTGCCTCCGCGACAACGTACTGGGGGATACCCTACACCGATAAACTCATCTTT	CASATTYWGIPYTDKLIF	TRDV3	TRDD3	TRDJ1	.
TGTGCCTTGGTGTTCCTACTACAAGCGGGGATCACCGATAAACTCATCTTT	CALVFLLQAGITDKLIF	TRDV3	.	TRDJ1	.
TGTGCCTTTCCTACTTCCCGTCCACTACTGGGGGCCCGCCGGTACACCGATAAACTCATCTTT	CAFPTSRPLLGARRYTDKLIF	TRDV3	TRDD3	TRDJ1	.
TGTGCCTGTGACACCGGGCGGGGGCCGACTGATAAACTCATCTTT	CACDTGRGPTDKLIF	TRDV2	.	TRDJ1	few
TGTGCCTGCCCACTCCCCCTGGACAGGAGGGGCCCATCATCGGCTGATAAACTCATCTTT	CACPLPLDRRGPSSADKLIF	TRDV2	.	TRDJ1	few
TGTGCCTTTAAGTCGGGTGTTGGCTCCTGGTACACCCGACAGATGTTTTTC	CAFKSGVGSWYTRQMFF	TRDV3	.	TRDJ3	.
TGTGCCTGTGACACTCCTGGGGCCCGATCCTGGGACACCCGACAGATGTTTTTC	CACDTPGARSWDTRQMFF	TRDV2	.	TRDJ3	.